This T cell receptor (beta chain) was captured in a study of identical twins. Study results and limitations: Cord blood beta clonotypes present at high abundance carried fewer insertions; no such pattern appeared in memory repertoires.

TCRdb fed the 5' RACE reads into MiXCR, producing one record per CDR3 protein. The table records about 570,000 distinct CDR3 sequences, approximately 10% of them present only once. This clonotype was seen at least ten times. Its antigen is unidentified. The sample was also reused in another study, on yellow fever vaccine responses in identical twins. Per that study: Reportedly, the response of twins' T cells to the vaccine seemed partly convergent, partly personalized.

Sequenced: PBMCs. This clonotype was sampled from a woman aged 18-29 years in good health.

In nucleotides, the CDR3 is TGCGCCAGCAGCTTGGCCGGGCCGGCTGGAGAGACCCAGTACTTC. This translates into CASSLAGPAGETQYF. This sequence joins TRBV5-1 and TRBJ2-5; D gene unclear. CDR3 length: 15 residues. The germline V gene encodes CDR1 SGHRS and CDR2 YFSETQ. The V gene lost 0 bases and the J gene lost 4 bases, with 13 bases spanning the gap. The full variable domain, its missing parts supplied by reference TRBV5-1 and TRBJ2-5, is KAGVTQTPRYLIKTRGQQVTLSCSPISGHRSVSWYQQTPGQGLQFLFEYFSETQRNKGNFPGRFSGRQFSNSRSEMNVSTLELGDSALYLCASSLAGPAGETQYFGPGTRLLVL.